The 5 T cell receptor beta chains given below trace back to one sample, sequenced in a study of T cells in localized non-small cell lung cancer. Clones were read by immunoSEQ multiplex PCR, and TCRdb kept only the in-frame ones, dropping some. The table records about 4,000 clones, over 25% of them present only once. The sample was lung tumor tissue, taken before any cancer treatment. The receptors originated from a man aged 35 to 70 with stage II lung adenocarcinoma.

Judged by abundance, this clone is medium-sized. The chain couples TRBV10-3 to TRBJ2-5, with 7 positions matching TRBD1. After removal of 0 bases from V and 3 bases from J, the junction contained 1 base not matched to a gene. The CDR3 length is 14 residues. CDR1 is ENHRY, CDR2 SYGVKD, per germline. CDR3 in amino acids: CAISESGTEETQYF. CDR3 nucleotide sequence: TGTGCCATCAGTGAGTCGGGGACAGAAGAGACCCAGTACTTC.

This clone has only a few counts. CDR3 sequence reads: CASSLGTGSAEKLFF. The CDR3 DNA reads TGTGCCAGCAGCCTTGGGACAGGTTCCGCCGAAAAACTGTTTTTT. This chain uses TRBV2 with TRBJ1-4; 8 bases are shared with TRBD1. Germline V gene lookup returns CDR1 SNHLY and CDR2 FYNNEI. Unmatched junction bases numbered 11, after V lost 6 bases and J lost 8 bases. The CDR3 runs 15 residues.

This clone was detected only a few times. The rearrangement joins TRBV30 to TRBJ1-2; D remains unclear. The CDR3 loop spans 12 amino acids. The germline V gene has CDR1 GTSNPN and CDR2 SVGIG (reference sequence). The germline V and J ends were trimmed by 2 bases and 8 bases, with 12 bases remaining between them. The CDR3 DNA sequence: TGTGCCTGGAGTCAGGATAGCCGGGGCTACACCTTC. This translates into CAWSQDSRGYTF. Filled out from reference TRBV30 and TRBJ1-2, the complete variable domain reads SQTIHQWPATLVQPVGSPLSLECTVEGTSNPNLYWYRQAAGRGLQLLFYSVGIGQISSEVPQNLSASRPQDRQFILSSKKLLLSDSGFYLCAWSQDSRGYTFGSGTRLTVV.

By its share, this clone is medium-sized. The V call is TRBV25-1, the J call TRBJ1-6; D is possibly TRBD1 (5 bases). CDR1 and CDR2 from the germline V gene are MGHDK and SYGVNS. The CDR3 length is 15 residues. Trimming stripped 8 bases from V and 6 bases from J, with 17 bases between. CDR3 nucleotide sequence: TGTGCCAGCTCCTCTAGTGAGGGGTTTAATTCACCCCTCCACTTT. This codes for CASSSSEGFNSPLHF.

In its sample, this clone ranks as medium-sized. The rearrangement joins TRBV11-3 to TRBJ2-7; TRBD2 matches 8 bases. V dropped 3 bases and J dropped 3; count of bases not matched to a gene: 4. There are 14 residues in the CDR3. CDR1 and CDR2 from the germline V gene are SGHNT and YENEEA. The CDR3 here is CASSLGLGFYEQYF. Here the CDR3 DNA reads TGTGCCAGCAGCTTGGGACTAGGTTTCTACGAGCAGTACTTC.